Detailed here is one T cell receptor (beta chain). Many counts were recorded for this clonotype. It has no known antigen specificity. No base quality values were provided; no much bigger clone lies one nucleotide off. Stable Graves' hyperthyroidism was defined as the absence of progression to ophthalmopathy over 18 months of follow-up. Hyperthyroidism patients were aged 18 to 65 years and newly diagnosed, with disease duration of less than 2 months. Exclusion was applied to patients with uncontrolled infections, other autoimmune diseases, pregnancy or lactation. Diagnoses were established on the basis of clinical symptoms, serum thyroxine and TRAb, thyroid ultrasound, and orbital computed tomography. Ficoll-Paque density gradient centrifugation was used to isolate PBMCs from approximately 10 ml of fresh peripheral blood. Total RNA was extracted using Trizol reagent, and RNA quality was assessed on an Agilent 2100 Bioanalyzer.

This sample was included in a study of T cells in Graves' hyperthyroidism and ophthalmopathy (dated by TCRdb to about 2019). In terms of the full investigation: Peripheral blood was sampled at the time of initial diagnosis, prior to any treatment. Whether ophthalmopathy could be predicted prospectively was tested in an independent validation cohort made up of about 18 hyperthyroidism patients plus 17 patients who later progressed to ophthalmopathy. The study also compared thyroid tissue and blood T-cell repertoires from roughly 6 Graves' hyperthyroidism patients. The paper describes TCR Vbeta CDR3 sequencing of 140 or so peripheral blood samples, made up of about 40 ophthalmopathy patients, around 73 hyperthyroidism patients and about 17 progressor patients. TCR V-J signatures able to tell the groups apart were searched for in a discovery cohort of some 100 patients, of whom around 43 had Graves' ophthalmopathy and about 60 had stable Graves' hyperthyroidism. The roughly 90 discovery patients were divided at random into training and test sets in a 7:3 ratio. After blood sampling, hyperthyroidism patients were treated with methimazole at a starting dose of 30 mg daily, and ophthalmopathy patients were treated with high-dose intravenous methylprednisolone.

The CDR3 sequence holds 15 residues, the cysteine and phenylalanine included. Of the read, only the CDR3 DNA is kept; its 45 bases are in frame from base 1. The germline V gene sets CDR1 to SGHTA and CDR2 to FQGNSA. V lost 5 bases and J lost 5 bases; the stretch between them is 19 bases long. The investigation overall reported the following: No statistical method was used to set the sample size in advance, and investigators knew the group allocation. In cross-validation, a model built on a 13 V-J signature told ophthalmopathy apart from stable hyperthyroidism with under 90% sensitivity and 81% to 82% specificity, and in testing the same model reached 80%/75%. Most expanded thyroid clonotypes (frequency above 0.001) were also detected in blood, suggesting blood repertoires may reflect thyroid immune responses. In validation, progression to ophthalmopathy was predicted by the model with almost 71% sensitivity and approximately 78% specificity, a median of about 6.4 months before onset.

Amplification of TCR beta CDR3 regions was carried out from RNA transcripts. The first round of RT-PCR for the TCR CDR3 was performed with the HTBI primer set and the Qiagen OneStep RT-PCR kit. The libraries were constructed in a second round of multiplex PCR and then size-selected and purified. The libraries were sequenced on an Illumina HiSeq2000 using paired-end 100 bp reads. The source study handled its data this way. SOAPnuke was used to process the raw data, throwing out any read that contained adapters or uncalled bases, had a mean Phred below 15, or lacked an exact constant-primer or identifier match. COPE v1.2.5 was used to merge the high-quality paired reads, and each unique nucleotide sequence was defined as a clonotype. MiTCR v1.1 was used to align clonotypes to the IMGT TRBV, TRBD and TRBJ reference segments. Only V-J combinations with frequency above 0.0001, covering about 99% of repertoires, were analysed. The TCS score was defined as F50 (clonal expansion) divided by E x V (chaos), with BLOSUM62-based TCRdist calculated between CDR3 peptides within each V-J. Welch's t-statistics and random forest reduced 450 to 600 V-J features to 13, which were used in a naive Bayes classifier (R e1071). TCRdb applied fastp at Q25 and MiXCR to the public reads, then kept only in-frame beta chains. A single entry per CDR3 protein holds the most common genes and DNA from its merged rows. These V and J calls originate from TCRdb's pipeline instead of the authors' own analysis. Across this sample there are 200,000 or so distinct CDR3 sequences, with about 15% seen only once. The top ten constitute around 52% of the sample.

The rearranged chain carries TRBV7-2 and TRBJ2-7; the D assignment is uncertain and may be TRBD1 or TRBD2, with 5 bases supporting each. The receptor was derived from a woman in her 50s with Graves' hyperthyroidism. Material: blood. The bases are TGTGCCAGCAGCCCTTATCTCCGAAGGGGAGACGAGCAGTACTTC. Its protein reads: CASSPYLRRGDEQYF.